This T cell receptor beta chain comes out of a study of T-cell reconstitution after alpha-beta-depleted transplantation in children. This clonotype was found a few times. CDR1 MNHEY and CDR2 SVGAGI come from the germline V gene. Trimming cost V 4 bases and J 3 bases, with 13 bases left between them. The CDR3 covers 14 residues. The TCRbeta library incorporated unique molecular identifiers. Each CDR3 protein is one row after TCRdb ran MiXCR on the PCR reads. This repertoire shows under 400,000 distinct CDR3 sequences, approximately 20% found once; its top ten account for roughly 9.8%. The material sequenced was PBMCs, mostly from graft donor cells, taken 180 days after TCRalphabeta/CD19-depleted stem cell transplant. The chain uses TRBV6-5 and TRBJ2-7; D may match TRBD1 or TRBD2 (5 bases each). The TCR comes from a male patient younger than 18 who had a stem cell transplant for acute lymphoblastic leukemia, so the T cells may come from the graft donor. The CDR3 nucleotides read TGTGCCAGCAGTTCCGGGACCGTCCTCTACGAGCAGTACTTC. Its protein is CASSSGTVLYEQYF.